The rows below give T cell receptor beta chains drawn from one sample of a study of shared clonotypes between healthy human individuals. Using immunoSEQ multiplex PCR, the repertoire was profiled, and TCRdb retains in-frame clones only, with some absent. The sample consists of around 1.9 million clones, approximately 94% of them appearing once. Sequencing used naive CD8+ T cells from PBMCs. The receptors were gathered from a young man in good health. Some clones in this sample may be carry-over from other donors' samples. CDR3s include the opening cysteine and the closing phenylalanine or tryptophan. Each record gives: V gene, J gene, clone size, CDR3 length, D gene, CDR3 protein, CDR3 DNA. D genes are given only for firm matches. A row's size may be missing; if present it is once, few, many or a size class.

V gene: TRBV15
J gene: TRBJ2-7
clone size: .
CDR3 length: 13
D gene: .
CDR3 protein: CATSRGEGYEQYF
CDR3 DNA: TGTGCCACCAGCAGAGGTGAGGGCTACGAGCAGTACTTC

V gene: TRBV5-6
J gene: TRBJ2-2
clone size: .
CDR3 length: 14
D gene: TRBD1
CDR3 protein: CASSLAGGSGELFF
CDR3 DNA: TGTGCCAGCAGCTTGGCAGGGGGCTCCGGGGAGCTGTTTTTT

V gene: TRBV7-8
J gene: TRBJ2-3
clone size: .
CDR3 length: 15
D gene: .
CDR3 protein: CASSPTASRTDTQYF
CDR3 DNA: TGTGCCAGCAGTCCAACAGCGTCGCGCACAGATACGCAGTATTTT

V gene: TRBV27
J gene: TRBJ2-3
clone size: .
CDR3 length: 14
D gene: TRBD1
CDR3 protein: CASSRTGSTDTQYF
CDR3 DNA: TGTGCCAGCAGTCGGACAGGTAGCACAGATACGCAGTATTTT

V gene: TRBV6-5
J gene: TRBJ2-2
clone size: .
CDR3 length: 13
D gene: .
CDR3 protein: CASSYRETGELFF
CDR3 DNA: TGTGCCAGCAGTTATCGGGAAACCGGGGAGCTGTTTTTT

V gene: TRBV11-2
J gene: TRBJ1-2
clone size: .
CDR3 length: 15
D gene: .
CDR3 protein: CASSLGAGVPYGYTF
CDR3 DNA: TGTGCCAGCAGCTTAGGGGCAGGGGTACCCTATGGCTACACCTTC

V gene: TRBV27
J gene: TRBJ1-5
clone size: .
CDR3 length: 16
D gene: .
CDR3 protein: CASSPSGGRVVMPQHF
CDR3 DNA: TGTGCCAGCAGTCCCTCCGGAGGCAGGGTGGTCATGCCCCAGCATTTT

V gene: TRBV6-7
J gene: TRBJ2-1
clone size: .
CDR3 length: 17
D gene: TRBD2
CDR3 protein: CASSYSTSGLHYNEQFF
CDR3 DNA: TGTGCCAGCAGTTACTCGACTAGCGGTCTTCACTACAATGAGCAGTTCTTC

V gene: TRBV2
J gene: TRBJ1-5
clone size: .
CDR3 length: 18
D gene: TRBD1
CDR3 protein: CASSLDGTGGGGAQPQHF
CDR3 DNA: TGTGCCAGCAGTCTAGACGGGACAGGGGGCGGGGGAGCGCAGCCCCAGCATTTT

V gene: TRBV6-1
J gene: TRBJ2-3
clone size: .
CDR3 length: 14
D gene: TRBD2
CDR3 protein: CASSRTSGADTQYF
CDR3 DNA: TGTGCCAGCAGTAGGACTAGCGGGGCAGATACGCAGTATTTT

V gene: TRBV9
J gene: TRBJ2-7
clone size: .
CDR3 length: 13
D gene: .
CDR3 protein: CASSGGVGYEQYF
CDR3 DNA: TGTGCCAGCAGCGGGGGCGTAGGCTACGAGCAGTACTTC

V gene: TRBV27
J gene: TRBJ2-1
clone size: .
CDR3 length: 12
D gene: .
CDR3 protein: CATQSSYNEQFF
CDR3 DNA: TGTGCCACACAAAGCTCCTACAATGAGCAGTTCTTC

V gene: TRBV7-9
J gene: TRBJ1-2
clone size: .
CDR3 length: 13
D gene: .
CDR3 protein: CASILDGGYGYTF
CDR3 DNA: TGTGCCAGCATTTTAGACGGGGGCTATGGCTACACCTTC

V gene: TRBV28
J gene: TRBJ2-7
clone size: .
CDR3 length: 19
D gene: TRBD1
CDR3 protein: CASSLPYITGTGSNYEQYF
CDR3 DNA: TGTGCCAGCAGTTTACCTTACATAACCGGGACAGGCTCGAACTACGAGCAGTACTTC

V gene: TRBV4-1
J gene: TRBJ1-1
clone size: .
CDR3 length: 14
D gene: .
CDR3 protein: CASSGVGVSPEAFF
CDR3 DNA: TGCGCCAGCAGCGGGGTCGGGGTTAGCCCTGAAGCTTTCTTT

V gene: TRBV5-1
J gene: TRBJ2-7
clone size: .
CDR3 length: 15
D gene: TRBD2
CDR3 protein: CASSPSGRSIYEQYF
CDR3 DNA: TGCGCCAGCAGCCCTAGCGGGAGGAGTATATACGAGCAGTACTTC

V gene: TRBV13
J gene: TRBJ2-1
clone size: .
CDR3 length: 13
D gene: .
CDR3 protein: CASSLGWGVEQFF
CDR3 DNA: TGTGCCAGCAGCTTAGGGTGGGGAGTCGAGCAGTTCTTC

V gene: TRBV28
J gene: TRBJ2-5
clone size: .
CDR3 length: 15
D gene: TRBD1
CDR3 protein: CASRPLGQDQETQYF
CDR3 DNA: TGTGCCAGCAGGCCCCTGGGACAGGACCAAGAGACCCAGTACTTC

V gene: TRBV7-9
J gene: TRBJ2-3
clone size: once
CDR3 length: 17
D gene: TRBD2
CDR3 protein: CASSFALAGGTTDTQYF
CDR3 DNA: TGTGCCAGCAGCTTTGCTCTAGCGGGAGGAACCACAGATACGCAGTATTTT

V gene: TRBV5-6
J gene: TRBJ2-7
clone size: .
CDR3 length: 14
D gene: .
CDR3 protein: CASSLGDRSYEQYF
CDR3 DNA: TGTGCCAGCAGCTTGGGGGACCGCTCCTACGAGCAGTACTTC

V gene: TRBV9
J gene: TRBJ2-3
clone size: .
CDR3 length: 16
D gene: TRBD2
CDR3 protein: CASSDRLAGGLNTQYF
CDR3 DNA: TGTGCCAGCAGCGACCGACTAGCGGGAGGTCTCAATACGCAGTATTTT

V gene: TRBV7-3
J gene: TRBJ2-5
clone size: .
CDR3 length: 15
D gene: .
CDR3 protein: CASSTGTSYQETQYF
CDR3 DNA: TGTGCCAGCAGCACCGGGACTTCGTACCAAGAGACCCAGTACTTC

V gene: TRBV28
J gene: TRBJ2-7
clone size: .
CDR3 length: 14
D gene: .
CDR3 protein: CASSLRGNTYEQYF
CDR3 DNA: TGTGCCAGCAGTTTAAGGGGGAACACCTACGAGCAGTACTTC

V gene: TRBV7-9
J gene: TRBJ2-1
clone size: .
CDR3 length: 14
D gene: .
CDR3 protein: CASSLSGAYNEQFF
CDR3 DNA: TGTGCCAGCAGCTTGTCGGGGGCATACAATGAGCAGTTCTTC

V gene: TRBV28
J gene: TRBJ1-2
clone size: once
CDR3 length: 14
D gene: .
CDR3 protein: CASSFVLLLYGYTF
CDR3 DNA: TGTGCCAGCAGTTTTGTCCTTCTACTCTATGGCTACACCTTC

V gene: TRBV2
J gene: TRBJ2-7
clone size: .
CDR3 length: 14
D gene: TRBD1
CDR3 protein: CASNRQGPSYEQYF
CDR3 DNA: TGTGCCAGCAATCGACAGGGGCCATCCTACGAGCAGTACTTC

V gene: TRBV14
J gene: TRBJ1-2
clone size: .
CDR3 length: 15
D gene: .
CDR3 protein: CASSQDFGRVPGYTF
CDR3 DNA: TGTGCCAGCAGCCAAGATTTCGGTCGGGTCCCTGGCTACACCTTC

V gene: TRBV13
J gene: TRBJ2-3
clone size: .
CDR3 length: 18
D gene: TRBD2
CDR3 protein: CASSPEGLAGVLTDTQYF
CDR3 DNA: TGTGCCAGCAGCCCCGAGGGACTAGCGGGAGTGCTGACCGATACGCAGTATTTT

V gene: TRBV28
J gene: TRBJ2-7
clone size: .
CDR3 length: 15
D gene: .
CDR3 protein: CASISTRGQGYEQYF
CDR3 DNA: TGTGCCAGCATCTCGACTAGGGGCCAGGGCTACGAGCAGTACTTC

V gene: TRBV9
J gene: TRBJ2-1
clone size: .
CDR3 length: 15
D gene: TRBD2
CDR3 protein: CASSVKLAGYNEQFF
CDR3 DNA: TGTGCCAGCAGCGTCAAGCTAGCGGGCTACAATGAGCAGTTCTTC

V gene: TRBV11-2
J gene: TRBJ2-7
clone size: .
CDR3 length: 17
D gene: TRBD2
CDR3 protein: CASSPTPGTSGSYEQYF
CDR3 DNA: TGTGCCAGCAGCCCTACCCCCGGGACTAGCGGGAGTTACGAGCAGTACTTC

V gene: TRBV6-1
J gene: TRBJ1-2
clone size: .
CDR3 length: 16
D gene: .
CDR3 protein: CASSEAPQAGDYGYTF
CDR3 DNA: TGTGCCAGCAGTGAAGCCCCACAGGCCGGGGACTATGGCTACACCTTC

V gene: TRBV27
J gene: TRBJ2-5
clone size: .
CDR3 length: 13
D gene: TRBD2
CDR3 protein: CASSLGGIETQYF
CDR3 DNA: TGTGCCAGCAGTTTGGGGGGGATCGAGACCCAGTACTTC

V gene: TRBV7-8
J gene: TRBJ2-4
clone size: .
CDR3 length: 18
D gene: .
CDR3 protein: CASSLWLIGSEAKNIQYF
CDR3 DNA: TGTGCCAGCAGCTTATGGTTAATCGGGAGTGAAGCCAAAAACATTCAGTACTTC

V gene: TRBV10-1
J gene: TRBJ2-2
clone size: .
CDR3 length: 15
D gene: TRBD1
CDR3 protein: CASSPGQGRGGELFF
CDR3 DNA: TGCGCCAGCAGTCCGGGACAGGGTAGAGGCGGGGAGCTGTTTTTT

V gene: TRBV2
J gene: TRBJ1-1
clone size: .
CDR3 length: 14
D gene: .
CDR3 protein: CASSETPGFTEAFF
CDR3 DNA: TGTGCCAGCAGTGAAACCCCAGGATTCACTGAAGCTTTCTTT

V gene: TRBV28
J gene: TRBJ2-2
clone size: .
CDR3 length: 14
D gene: .
CDR3 protein: CASSLPYTTGELFF
CDR3 DNA: TGTGCCAGCAGTTTACCGTACACGACCGGGGAGCTGTTTTTT

V gene: TRBV6-5
J gene: TRBJ2-7
clone size: .
CDR3 length: 12
D gene: .
CDR3 protein: CASSYTGDEQYF
CDR3 DNA: TGTGCCAGCAGTTACACTGGGGACGAGCAGTACTTC

V gene: TRBV18
J gene: TRBJ2-7
clone size: .
CDR3 length: 14
D gene: .
CDR3 protein: CASSPPSNLYEQYF
CDR3 DNA: TGTGCCAGCTCACCACCTTCTAATTTATACGAGCAGTACTTC

V gene: TRBV29-1
J gene: TRBJ1-2
clone size: .
CDR3 length: 11
D gene: .
CDR3 protein: CSVDYRAGYTF
CDR3 DNA: TGCAGCGTTGACTACAGGGCTGGCTACACCTTC

V gene: TRBV5-1
J gene: TRBJ2-2
clone size: .
CDR3 length: 20
D gene: TRBD1
CDR3 protein: CASSLPRTGAVPMNTGELFF
CDR3 DNA: TGCGCCAGCAGCTTGCCCCGGACAGGGGCCGTCCCCATGAACACCGGGGAGCTGTTTTTT

V gene: TRBV19
J gene: TRBJ2-1
clone size: .
CDR3 length: 15
D gene: TRBD2
CDR3 protein: CASRKLAGGPYEQFF
CDR3 DNA: TGTGCCAGTAGGAAACTAGCGGGAGGGCCATATGAGCAGTTCTTC

V gene: TRBV18
J gene: TRBJ2-1
clone size: .
CDR3 length: 17
D gene: .
CDR3 protein: CASSPPSFFEPYNEQFF
CDR3 DNA: TGTGCCAGCTCACCACCGTCATTTTTTGAGCCCTACAATGAGCAGTTCTTC

V gene: TRBV27
J gene: TRBJ2-2
clone size: .
CDR3 length: 13
D gene: .
CDR3 protein: CASSFRVTGELFF
CDR3 DNA: TGTGCCAGCAGTTTTCGGGTTACCGGGGAGCTGTTTTTT

V gene: TRBV9
J gene: TRBJ2-7
clone size: .
CDR3 length: 14
D gene: TRBD2
CDR3 protein: CASSVAGGPYEQYF
CDR3 DNA: TGTGCCAGCAGCGTAGCGGGAGGGCCCTACGAGCAGTACTTC

V gene: TRBV5-6
J gene: TRBJ1-1
clone size: .
CDR3 length: 14
D gene: .
CDR3 protein: CASRAGPRNTEAFF
CDR3 DNA: TGTGCCAGCAGGGCGGGACCGAGGAACACTGAAGCTTTCTTT